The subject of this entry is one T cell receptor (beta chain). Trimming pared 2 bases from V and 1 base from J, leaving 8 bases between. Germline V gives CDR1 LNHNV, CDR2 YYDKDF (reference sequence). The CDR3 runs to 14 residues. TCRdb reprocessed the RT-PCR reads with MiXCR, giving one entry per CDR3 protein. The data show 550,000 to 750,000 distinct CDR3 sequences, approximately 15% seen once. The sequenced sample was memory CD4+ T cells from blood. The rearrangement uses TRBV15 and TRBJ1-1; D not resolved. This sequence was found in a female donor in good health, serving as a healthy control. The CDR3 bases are TGTGCCACCAGCAGACCGCCAGAGAACACTGAAGCTTTCTTT. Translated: CATSRPPENTEAFF.